A selection of T cell receptor beta chains follows, all from one sample in a study of tumor and adjacent non-tumor tissue in lung cancer. One entry per CDR3 protein results from TCRdb running MiXCR on the multiplex PCR reads. Here the sample spans more than 120,000 distinct CDR3 sequences, about 71% being singletons. Sequencing was performed on lung tumor tissue. The source of these receptors is a man between 60 and 70 years old with small cell lung cancer. The CDR3 runs from the conserved cysteine through the conserved F or W. The D gene is left open where the match is weak. Only part of the rows carry a size: once, few, many, or a class if the clone is expanded.

V	size	J	length	D	DNA	CDR3
TRBV28	few	TRBJ2-5	11	NA	TGTGCCAGCTCGCTCAAGGGGACCCAGTACTTC	CASSLKGTQYF
TRBV4-2	many	TRBJ2-1	15	TRBD2	TGTGCCAGCAGCCAAGCGGGAGGGCCTTCAAATGAGCAGTTCTTC	CASSQAGGPSNEQFF
TRBV5-1	NA	TRBJ2-1	16	TRBD2	TGCGCCAGCAGCTTGGAGGTTAGCGGGATATTCGATGAGCAGTTCTTC	CASSLEVSGIFDEQFF
TRBV5-5	NA	TRBJ2-3	15	TRBD2	TGTGCCAGCAGCCCATGGACTAGCGGGAGAGATACGCAGTATTTT	CASSPWTSGRDTQYF
TRBV29-1	many	TRBJ2-7	14	NA	TGCAGCGTTGCTCCTGTGGGCGCTTCCTACGAGCAGTACTTC	CSVAPVGASYEQYF
TRBV6-6	few	TRBJ1-3	13	TRBD1	TGTGCCAGCGGGACAGGGGCTGGAAACACCATATATTTT	CASGTGAGNTIYF
TRBV14	NA	TRBJ2-1	14	NA	TGTGCCAGCAGCCTATCAGGGATTCCTCATGAGCAGTTCTTC	CASSLSGIPHEQFF
TRBV11-2	NA	TRBJ2-2	15	NA	TGTGCCAGCAGCTTATTCCTCGGCAACACCGAGGAACTGTTTTTT	CASSLFLGNTEELFF
TRBV11-3	once	TRBJ1-1	13	NA	TGTGCCAGCAACTTAGAAGGGAGGACTGGAGCTTTCTTT	CASNLEGRTGAFF
TRBV10-3	NA	TRBJ2-3	17	NA	TGTACCATCAGTGAGTCGACTTGGCACCTTAGCACAGATACGCAATATTTT	CTISESTWHLSTDTQYF
TRBV11-2	NA	TRBJ2-3	12	NA	TGTGTCAGCAGCAGGACCGCAGGTACGCAGTATTTT	CVSSRTAGTQYF
TRBV20-1	NA	TRBJ2-7	13	TRBD2	TGCAGTGCCCTAGGGGAGGGCCAATACGAGCAGTACTTC	CSALGEGQYEQYF
TRBV28	NA	TRBJ2-7	13	NA	TGTGCCATCAGTGGTGGGAGTGCATACGAGCAGTACTTC	CAISGGSAYEQYF